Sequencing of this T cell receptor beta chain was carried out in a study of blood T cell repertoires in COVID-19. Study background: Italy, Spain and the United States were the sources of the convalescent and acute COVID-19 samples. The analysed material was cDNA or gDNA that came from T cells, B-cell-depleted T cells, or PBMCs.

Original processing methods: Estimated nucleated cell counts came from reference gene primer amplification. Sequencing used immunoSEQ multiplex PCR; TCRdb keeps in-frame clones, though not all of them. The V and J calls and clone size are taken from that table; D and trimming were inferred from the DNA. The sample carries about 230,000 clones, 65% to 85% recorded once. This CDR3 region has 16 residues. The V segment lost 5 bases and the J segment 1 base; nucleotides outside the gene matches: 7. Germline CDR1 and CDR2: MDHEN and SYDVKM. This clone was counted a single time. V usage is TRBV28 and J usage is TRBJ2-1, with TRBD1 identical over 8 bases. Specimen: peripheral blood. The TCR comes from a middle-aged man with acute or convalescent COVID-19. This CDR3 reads CASSLSGQGSYNEQFF. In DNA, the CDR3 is TGTGCCAGCAGTCTATCCGGACAGGGTTCCTACAATGAGCAGTTCTTC.